This paragraph covers one T cell receptor beta chain sequence. Antigen: not known. Using around 200 ng DNA, approximately 30,000 T cell genomes, the sorted-subset replicate PCRs were run. Produced via immunoSEQ multiplex PCR; TCRdb's table is partial and in-frame only. The data contain about 2.4 million clones, 90% to 95% of them seen just once; the ten biggest clones take up approximately 0.36%. The data were obtained in a study of shared clonotypes between healthy human individuals. About the study: Each donor contributed plates that comprised three CD4 naive, three CD4 memory, two CD8 naive and one CD8 memory.

Points from the study as a whole: What rarefaction showed was incomplete sorted-subset sequencing despite large depth. Around 5% of naive CD4 clonotypes were common to a few donors.

Germline loops: CDR1 SEHNR, CDR2 FQNEAQ (reference sequence). CDR3 length: 15 amino acids. The V segment lost 1 base and the J segment 5 bases; nucleotides outside the gene matches: 6. The sample was naive CD4+ T cells from PBMCs. Subset specified: CD45RA+ positively selected. The TCR was taken from a man younger than 35 in good health. Some clones in this sample may be carry-over from other donors' samples. The chain combines TRBV7-9 with TRBJ1-1; 8 bases line up with TRBD1. The CDR3: CASSLGTGLRTEAFF. Here the CDR3 DNA reads TGTGCCAGCAGCTTAGGGACAGGGTTGAGGACTGAAGCTTTCTTT.